This TCR beta chain was captured in a study of blood T cells in healthy people across ages. Study conclusions and caveats: While age rose, TCR beta diversity per million T cells dropped in a roughly linear way. The study regarded diversity estimates from one million T cells as underestimates.

Together with a sample-barcoded 5' primer, a J-beta primer mix was included in a second PCR lasting about 7 to 11 cycles. Every single cDNA molecule received a tag from a template-switch adaptor with 12 random nucleotides. TCRdb processed the 5' RACE reads anew with MiXCR; each CDR3 protein has one entry. The table has 550,000 to 650,000 distinct CDR3 sequences, around 31% seen once. Individuals who donated were healthy Caucasians from Russia aged about 6 to 95. The CDR3 covers 13 residues. CDR1 is MNHEY, CDR2 SMNVEV, per germline (reference sequence). A few counts support this clonotype. Its antigen is unidentified. This may stem from a read error, because a much larger clone lies one nucleotide away.

This receptor was taken from a woman at least 80 years old in good health. The source material was blood. This chain connects TRBV27 to TRBJ2-7; D is ambiguous. Gene TRBJ2-5 matches the end of the DNA better, so the J call may be wrong. CDR3: CAGSRGFAQTQYF. Written as DNA, the CDR3 is TGTGCCGGCAGTCGAGGTTTCGCCCAGACCCAGTACTTC.